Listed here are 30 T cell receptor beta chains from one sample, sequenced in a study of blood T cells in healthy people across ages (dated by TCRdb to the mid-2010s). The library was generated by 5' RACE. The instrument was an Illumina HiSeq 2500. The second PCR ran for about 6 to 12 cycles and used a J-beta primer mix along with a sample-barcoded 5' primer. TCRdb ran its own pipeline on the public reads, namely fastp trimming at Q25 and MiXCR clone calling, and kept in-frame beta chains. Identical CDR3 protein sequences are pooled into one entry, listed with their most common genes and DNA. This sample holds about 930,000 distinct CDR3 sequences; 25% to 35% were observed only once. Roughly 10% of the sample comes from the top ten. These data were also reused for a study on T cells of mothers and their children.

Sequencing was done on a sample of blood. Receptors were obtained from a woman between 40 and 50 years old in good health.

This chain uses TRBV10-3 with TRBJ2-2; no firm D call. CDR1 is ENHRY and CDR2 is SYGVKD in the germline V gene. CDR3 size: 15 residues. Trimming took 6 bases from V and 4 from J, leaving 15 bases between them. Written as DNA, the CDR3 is TGTGCCATCAGCCCCTCCGACCCGACCACCGGGGAGCTGTTTTTT. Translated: CAISPSDPTTGELFF.

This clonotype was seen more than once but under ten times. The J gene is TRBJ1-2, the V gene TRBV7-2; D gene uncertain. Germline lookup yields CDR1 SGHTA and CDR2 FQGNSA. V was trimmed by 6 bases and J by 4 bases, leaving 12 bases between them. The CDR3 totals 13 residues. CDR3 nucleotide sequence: TGTGCCAGCAGTACCCTGGAAATCTATGGCTACACCTTC. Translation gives CASSTLEIYGYTF.

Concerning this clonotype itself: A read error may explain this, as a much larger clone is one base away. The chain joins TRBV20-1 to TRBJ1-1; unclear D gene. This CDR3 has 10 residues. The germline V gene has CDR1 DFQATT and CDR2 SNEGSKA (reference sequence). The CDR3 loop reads CSARYTGAFF. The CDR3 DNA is TGCAGTGCTAGGTACACTGGAGCTTTCTTT.

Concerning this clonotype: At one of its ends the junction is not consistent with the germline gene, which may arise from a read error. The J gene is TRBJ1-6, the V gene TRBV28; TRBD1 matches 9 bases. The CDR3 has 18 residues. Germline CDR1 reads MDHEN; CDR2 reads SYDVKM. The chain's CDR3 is CASSLDRGRIKDNSPLHF. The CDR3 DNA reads TGTGCCAGCAGTTTGGACAGGGGACGCATTAAAGATAATTCGCCCCTCCACTTT.

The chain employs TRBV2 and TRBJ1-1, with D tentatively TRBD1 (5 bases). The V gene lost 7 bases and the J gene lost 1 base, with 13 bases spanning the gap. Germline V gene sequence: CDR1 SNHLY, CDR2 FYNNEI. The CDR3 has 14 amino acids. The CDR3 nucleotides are TGTGCCAGCACCGCGGGGCTGGCGAACACTGAAGCTTTCTTT. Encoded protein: CASTAGLANTEAFF.

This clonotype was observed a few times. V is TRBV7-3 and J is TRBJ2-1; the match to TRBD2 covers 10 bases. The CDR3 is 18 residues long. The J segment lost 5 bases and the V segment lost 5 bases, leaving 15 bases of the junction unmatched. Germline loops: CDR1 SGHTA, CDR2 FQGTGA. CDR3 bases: TGTGCCAGCAGCGTATCCGGGACTAGCGCGACGCTCCACAATGAGCAGTTCTTC. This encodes CASSVSGTSATLHNEQFF.

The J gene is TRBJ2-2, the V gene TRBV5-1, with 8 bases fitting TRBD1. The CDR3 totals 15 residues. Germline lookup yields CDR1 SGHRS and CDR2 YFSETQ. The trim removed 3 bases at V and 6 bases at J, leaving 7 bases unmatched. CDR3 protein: CASSSGQELSGELFF. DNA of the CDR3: TGCGCCAGCAGCTCGGGACAGGAATTGTCCGGGGAGCTGTTTTTT.

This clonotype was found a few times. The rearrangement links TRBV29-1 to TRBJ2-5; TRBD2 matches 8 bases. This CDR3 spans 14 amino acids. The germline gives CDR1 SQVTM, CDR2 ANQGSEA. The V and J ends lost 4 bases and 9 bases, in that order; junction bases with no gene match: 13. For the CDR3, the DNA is TGCAGCGTTGGTCGAGCGGGGGCCTCGGGGGCCCAGTACTTC. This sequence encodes CSVGRAGASGAQYF.

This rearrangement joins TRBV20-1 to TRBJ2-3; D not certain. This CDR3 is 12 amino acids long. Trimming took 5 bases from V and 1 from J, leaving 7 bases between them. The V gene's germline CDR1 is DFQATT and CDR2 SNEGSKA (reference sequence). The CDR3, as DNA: TGCAGTGCTGAATCAGGCACAGATACGCAGTATTTT. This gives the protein CSAESGTDTQYF.

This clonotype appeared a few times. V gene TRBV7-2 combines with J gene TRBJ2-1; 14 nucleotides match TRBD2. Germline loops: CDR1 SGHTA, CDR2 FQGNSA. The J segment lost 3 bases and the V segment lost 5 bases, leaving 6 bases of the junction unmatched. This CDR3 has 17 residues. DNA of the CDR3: TGTGCCAGCAGCCGACTAGCGGGGGGGCGAAACTACAATGAGCAGTTCTTC. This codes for CASSRLAGGRNYNEQFF. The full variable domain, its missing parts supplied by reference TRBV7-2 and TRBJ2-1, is GAGVSQSPSNKVTEKGKDVELRCDPISGHTALYWYRQSLGQGLEFLIYFQGNSAPDKSGLPSDRFSAERTGGSVSTLTIQRTQQEDSAVYLCASSRLAGGRNYNEQFFGPGTRLTVL.

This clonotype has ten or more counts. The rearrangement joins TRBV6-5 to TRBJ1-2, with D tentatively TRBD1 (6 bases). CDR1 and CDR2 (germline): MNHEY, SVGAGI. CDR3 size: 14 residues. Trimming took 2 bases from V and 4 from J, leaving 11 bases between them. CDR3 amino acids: CASSYAGAGYGYTF. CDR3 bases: TGTGCCAGCAGTTACGCAGGGGCTGGCTATGGCTACACCTTC.

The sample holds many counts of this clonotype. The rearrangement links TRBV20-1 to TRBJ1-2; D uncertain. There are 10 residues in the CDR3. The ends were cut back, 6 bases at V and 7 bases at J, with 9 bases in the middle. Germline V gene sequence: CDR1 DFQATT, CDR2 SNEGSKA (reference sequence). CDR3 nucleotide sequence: TGCAGTGCCCAGGCGGGTGGCTACACCTTC. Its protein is CSAQAGGYTF.

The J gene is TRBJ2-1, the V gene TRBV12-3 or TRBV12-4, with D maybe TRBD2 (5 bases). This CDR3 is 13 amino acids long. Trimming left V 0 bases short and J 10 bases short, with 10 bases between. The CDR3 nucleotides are TGTGCCAGCAGTTTAGCCAGAGACTACGAGCAGTTCTTC. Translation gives CASSLARDYEQFF.

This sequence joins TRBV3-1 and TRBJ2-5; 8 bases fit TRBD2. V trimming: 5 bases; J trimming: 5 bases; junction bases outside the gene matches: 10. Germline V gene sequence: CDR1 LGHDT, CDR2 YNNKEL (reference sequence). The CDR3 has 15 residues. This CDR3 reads CASSTPGTREETQYF. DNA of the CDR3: TGTGCCAGCAGCACCCCCGGGACTAGAGAGGAGACCCAGTACTTC.

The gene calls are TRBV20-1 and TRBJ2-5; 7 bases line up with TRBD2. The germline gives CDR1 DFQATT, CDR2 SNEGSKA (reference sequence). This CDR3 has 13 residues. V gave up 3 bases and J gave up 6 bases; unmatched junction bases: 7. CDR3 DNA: TGCAGTGCTAGGAGGGAGGGTGGACAGACCCAGTACTTC. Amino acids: CSARREGGQTQYF.

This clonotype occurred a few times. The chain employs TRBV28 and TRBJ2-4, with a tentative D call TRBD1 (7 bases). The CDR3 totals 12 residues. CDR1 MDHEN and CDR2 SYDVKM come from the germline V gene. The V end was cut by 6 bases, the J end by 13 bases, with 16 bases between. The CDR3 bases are TGTGCCAGCAGCCGGAGGGGGCTGGAGCAGTACTTC. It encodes CASSRRGLEQYF.

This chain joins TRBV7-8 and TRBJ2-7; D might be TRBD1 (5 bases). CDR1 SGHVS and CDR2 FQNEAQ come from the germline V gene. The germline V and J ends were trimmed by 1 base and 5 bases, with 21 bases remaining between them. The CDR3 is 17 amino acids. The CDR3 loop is CASSLVRTQGRLNEQYF. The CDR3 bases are TGTGCCAGCAGCTTAGTTCGGACGCAGGGAAGATTGAACGAGCAGTACTTC. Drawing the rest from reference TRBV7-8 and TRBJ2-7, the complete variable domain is GAGVSQSPRYKVAKRGQDVALRCDPISGHVSLFWYQQALGQGPEFLTYFQNEAQLDKSGLPSDRFFAERPEGSVSTLKIQRTQQEDSAVYLCASSLVRTQGRLNEQYFGPGTRLTVT.

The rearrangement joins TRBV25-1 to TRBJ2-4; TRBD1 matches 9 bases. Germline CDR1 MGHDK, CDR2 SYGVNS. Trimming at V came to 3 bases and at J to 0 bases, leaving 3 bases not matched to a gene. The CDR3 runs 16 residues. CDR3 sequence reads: CASSEDRGLAKNIQYF. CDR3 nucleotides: TGTGCCAGCAGTGAGGACAGGGGTTTAGCCAAAAACATTCAGTACTTC.

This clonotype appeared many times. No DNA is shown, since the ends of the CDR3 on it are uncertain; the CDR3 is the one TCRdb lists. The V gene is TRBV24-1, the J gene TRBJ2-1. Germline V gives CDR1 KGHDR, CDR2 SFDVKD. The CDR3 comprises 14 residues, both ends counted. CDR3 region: CATSVPGSYNEQFF.

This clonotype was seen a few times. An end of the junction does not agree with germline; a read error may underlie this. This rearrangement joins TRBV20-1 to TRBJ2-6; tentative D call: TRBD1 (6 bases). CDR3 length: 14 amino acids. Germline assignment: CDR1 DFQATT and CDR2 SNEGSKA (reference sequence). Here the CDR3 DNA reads TGCAGTGCTCCCGGGACACCCGGGGCCAACGTCCGGACTTTC. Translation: CSAPGTPGANVRTF.

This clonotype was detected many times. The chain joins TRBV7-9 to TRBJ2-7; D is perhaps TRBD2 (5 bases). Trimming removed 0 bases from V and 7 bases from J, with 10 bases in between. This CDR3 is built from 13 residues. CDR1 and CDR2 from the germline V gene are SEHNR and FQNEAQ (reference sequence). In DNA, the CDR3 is TGTGCCAGCAGCTTAGCGCAAAGGGAGGAGCAGTACTTC. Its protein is CASSLAQREEQYF.

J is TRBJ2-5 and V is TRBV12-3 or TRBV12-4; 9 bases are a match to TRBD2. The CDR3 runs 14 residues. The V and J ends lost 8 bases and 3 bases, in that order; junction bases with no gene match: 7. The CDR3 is CASVSGGSKETQYF. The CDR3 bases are TGTGCCAGCGTTAGCGGGGGATCGAAAGAGACCCAGTACTTC.

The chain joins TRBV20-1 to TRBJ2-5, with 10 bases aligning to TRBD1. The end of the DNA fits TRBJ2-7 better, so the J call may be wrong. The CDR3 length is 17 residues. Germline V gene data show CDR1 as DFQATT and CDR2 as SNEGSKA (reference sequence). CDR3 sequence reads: CSASHARTGGIFYEQYF. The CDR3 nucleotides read TGCAGTGCTAGCCATGCTCGGACAGGGGGTATTTTTTACGAGCAGTACTTC.

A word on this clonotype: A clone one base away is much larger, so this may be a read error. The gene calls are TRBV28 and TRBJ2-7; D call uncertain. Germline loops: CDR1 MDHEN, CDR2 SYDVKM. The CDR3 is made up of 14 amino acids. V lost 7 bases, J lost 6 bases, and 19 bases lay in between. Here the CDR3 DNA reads TGTGCCAGCAACAGAGACCCAACCGGTCTCGAGCAGTACTTC. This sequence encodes CASNRDPTGLEQYF.

CDR3 residues: CATSDPRTEKFF. In DNA form, the CDR3 reads TGTGCCACCAGTGATCCCAGGACAGAGAAGTTCTTC. The chain employs TRBV24-1 and TRBJ2-1, with a tentative D call TRBD1 (6 bases). The germline gives CDR1 KGHDR, CDR2 SFDVKD. The CDR3 is 12 amino acids. V lost 3 bases and J lost 14, with 13 bases in between.

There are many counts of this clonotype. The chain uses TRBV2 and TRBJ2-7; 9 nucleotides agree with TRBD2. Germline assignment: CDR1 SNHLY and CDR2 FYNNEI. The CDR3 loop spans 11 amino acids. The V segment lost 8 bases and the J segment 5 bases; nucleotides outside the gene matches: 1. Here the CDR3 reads CASGLANEQYF. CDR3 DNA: TGTGCCAGCGGACTAGCGAACGAGCAGTACTTC.

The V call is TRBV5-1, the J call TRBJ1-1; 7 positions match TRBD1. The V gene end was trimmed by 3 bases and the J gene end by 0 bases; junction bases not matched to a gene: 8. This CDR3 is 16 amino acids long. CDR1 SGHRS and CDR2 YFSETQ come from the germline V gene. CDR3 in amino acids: CASSSEDRLMNTEAFF. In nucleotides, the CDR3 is TGCGCCAGCAGCTCCGAGGACAGGCTTATGAACACTGAAGCTTTCTTT.

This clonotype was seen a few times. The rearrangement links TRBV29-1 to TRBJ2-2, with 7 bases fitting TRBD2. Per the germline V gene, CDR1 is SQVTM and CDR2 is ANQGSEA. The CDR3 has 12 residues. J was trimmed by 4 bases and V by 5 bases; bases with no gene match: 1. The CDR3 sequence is CSVWGGTGELFF. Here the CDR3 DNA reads TGCAGCGTTTGGGGGGGCACCGGGGAGCTGTTTTTT.

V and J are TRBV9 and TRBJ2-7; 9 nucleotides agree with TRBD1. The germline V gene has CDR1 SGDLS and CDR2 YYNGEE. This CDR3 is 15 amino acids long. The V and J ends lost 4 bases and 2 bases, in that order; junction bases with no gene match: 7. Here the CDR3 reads CASSSGTGLPYEQYF. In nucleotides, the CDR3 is TGTGCCAGCAGCTCCGGGACAGGGCTACCCTACGAGCAGTACTTC.

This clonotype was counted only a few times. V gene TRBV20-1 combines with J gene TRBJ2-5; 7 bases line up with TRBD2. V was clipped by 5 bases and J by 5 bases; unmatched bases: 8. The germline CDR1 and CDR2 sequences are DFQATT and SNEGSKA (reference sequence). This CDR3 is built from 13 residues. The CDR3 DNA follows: TGCAGTGCTCCTCCCTCCGGGGGGGAGACCCAGTACTTC. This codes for CSAPPSGGETQYF.